A single sample is the source of the 14 T cell receptor beta chains below, sequenced in a study of T-cell memory formation after mild COVID-19. TCRdb independently ran MiXCR on the 5' RACE reads; one entry per CDR3 protein. The table records hundreds of thousands of distinct CDR3 sequences, around 25% of them present only once. The specimen was PBMCs or a T cell subset sorted from them (not recorded which). The receptors derive from an adult woman who had mild COVID-19 (a few samples of this study predate the infection). Cell type and time point are not known.

The chain employs TRBV27 and TRBJ2-7, with D possibly matching TRBD1 (5 bases). Looked up from germline, CDR1 is MNHEY and CDR2 is SMNVEV (reference sequence). With 4 bases removed from V and 3 bases from J, the gap between germline ends came to 10 bases. The CDR3 is made up of 13 amino acids. In DNA form, the CDR3 reads TGTGCCAGCAGTTCCAGACAGTTCTACGAGCAGTACTTC. This gives the protein CASSSRQFYEQYF.

This clonotype has a handful of counts. The V call is TRBV12-3 or TRBV12-4, the J call TRBJ2-1, with D maybe TRBD2 (5 bases). V lost 5 bases and J 6 bases, leaving 14 bases between the germline ends. The CDR3 is 14 amino acids. The CDR3 protein is CASSPRGRSNEQFF. Written as DNA, the CDR3 is TGTGCCAGCAGTCCCCGTGGGAGAAGCAATGAGCAGTTCTTC.

The chain links TRBV19 to TRBJ1-2; D is undetermined. The germline V gene has CDR1 LNHDA and CDR2 SQIVND (reference sequence). The CDR3 spans 12 residues. Trimming took off 7 bases at V and 8 bases at J, with 14 bases between the two ends. The chain's CDR3 is CASNSASLGYTF. In DNA, the CDR3 is TGTGCCAGTAATTCCGCTAGCCTGGGCTACACCTTC.

This chain links TRBV18 with TRBJ2-1; 12 bases are shared with TRBD1. The CDR3 consists of 16 residues. Germline V CDR1 and CDR2: KGHSH, LQKENI. Losses at the gene ends were 0 bases for V and 6 bases for J; bases not matched to a gene: 3. CDR3: CASSPPTGQGANEQFF. As DNA, the CDR3 is TGTGCCAGCTCACCACCTACGGGACAGGGGGCCAATGAGCAGTTCTTC.

V gene TRBV3-1 combines with J gene TRBJ1-5; D perhaps matches TRBD1 (6 bases). V lost 1 base, J lost 2 bases, and 9 bases lay in between. The CDR3 sequence is 15 residues long. CDR1 is LGHDT, CDR2 YNNKEL, per germline (reference sequence). The CDR3, as DNA: TGTGCCAGCAGCCAAGCTACAGGGCGCAATCAGCCCCAGCATTTT. It translates to CASSQATGRNQPQHF.

This clonotype has a count of ten or more. The gene calls are TRBV12-3 or TRBV12-4 and TRBJ2-7; TRBD2 aligns across 11 bases. Germline trimming cut 5 bases from V and 2 bases from J; bases unmatched to any gene: 5. There are 15 residues in the CDR3. CDR3 protein: CASSTGTSGTYEQYF. For the CDR3, the DNA is TGTGCCAGCAGTACCGGGACTAGCGGCACCTACGAGCAGTACTTC.

Only a few counts were recorded for this clonotype. The CDR3 is CASTPKPVSTDTQYF. CDR3 DNA sequence: TGTGCCAGCACCCCAAAACCGGTTAGCACAGATACGCAGTATTTT. The chain employs TRBV27 and TRBJ2-3, with D unclear. Trimming removed 7 bases at V and 0 bases at J, with 14 bases between. The CDR3 length is 15 residues. The germline gives CDR1 MNHEY, CDR2 SMNVEV (reference sequence).

This clonotype was counted between two and nine times. The V call is TRBV20-1, the J call TRBJ1-4; D not certain. The germline gives CDR1 DFQATT, CDR2 SNEGSKA (reference sequence). V was clipped by 7 bases and J by 7 bases, with 10 bases between them. This CDR3 has 11 amino acids. The CDR3 nucleotides are TGCAGTGTCCCGTTAGGTGAAAAACTGTTTTTT. Translated, it gives CSVPLGEKLFF.

The gene calls are TRBV12-3 or TRBV12-4 and TRBJ1-2; D gene uncertain. The ends were cut back, 7 bases at V and 5 bases at J, with 17 bases in the middle. The CDR3 spans 14 residues. CDR3 sequence: CASTISTPGYGYTF. Written as DNA, the CDR3 is TGTGCCAGCACCATTAGTACCCCCGGGTATGGCTACACCTTC.

The V call is TRBV29-1, the J call TRBJ2-3, with D perhaps matching TRBD1 (6 bases). There are 15 residues in the CDR3. The germline CDR1 and CDR2 sequences are SQVTM and ANQGSEA. Trimming cost V 0 bases and J 3 bases, with 13 bases left between them. The CDR3 sequence: CSVEDAGQLTDTQYF. The CDR3 DNA is TGCAGCGTTGAAGATGCTGGACAGCTTACAGATACGCAGTATTTT.

The CDR3 sequence is CASSPDRGTYNEQFF. The CDR3 DNA reads TGTGCCAGCAGCCCGGACAGGGGCACCTACAATGAGCAGTTCTTC. The chain has TRBV7-9 and TRBJ2-1; 9 bases map to TRBD1. There are 15 residues in the CDR3. The germline CDR1 and CDR2 sequences are SEHNR and FQNEAQ (reference sequence). V lost 5 bases to trimming and J lost 2 bases; unmatched junction nucleotides: 4.

The chain joins TRBV9 to TRBJ2-1; 9 bases match TRBD2. Per germline, CDR1 SGDLS and CDR2 YYNGEE. There are 15 residues in the CDR3. V was pared by 3 bases and J by 4 bases, with 5 bases of the junction left unmatched. This CDR3 reads CASSAGTSRYNEQFF. DNA of the CDR3: TGTGCCAGCAGCGCCGGGACTAGCCGATACAATGAGCAGTTCTTC.

The genes are TRBV4-3 and TRBJ2-7; TRBD1 matches at 10 bases. Germline lookup yields CDR1 LGHNA and CDR2 YSLEER. This CDR3 is 17 amino acids long. The junction had 12 bases not matched to a gene; V was cut back by 2 bases and J by 5 bases. CDR3 amino acids: CASSQTSAGTGADEQYF. The CDR3 DNA reads as TGCGCCAGCAGCCAAACAAGCGCCGGGACAGGGGCCGACGAGCAGTACTTC.

The CDR3 sequence is CATSGGLYGYTF. The CDR3 bases are TGTGCCACTTCAGGGGGTCTCTATGGCTACACCTTC. This sequence joins TRBV19 and TRBJ1-2; 7 bases map to TRBD1. Per the germline V gene, CDR1 is LNHDA and CDR2 is SQIVND (reference sequence). The CDR3 has 12 amino acids. V was pared by 10 bases and J by 4 bases, with 6 bases of the junction left unmatched. Filled out from reference TRBV19 and TRBJ1-2, the complete variable domain reads DGGITQSPKYLFRKEGQNVTLSCEQNLNHDAMYWYRQDPGQGLRLIYYSQIVNDFQKGDIAEGYSVSREKKESFPLTVTSAQKNPTAFYLCATSGGLYGYTFGSGTRLTVV.